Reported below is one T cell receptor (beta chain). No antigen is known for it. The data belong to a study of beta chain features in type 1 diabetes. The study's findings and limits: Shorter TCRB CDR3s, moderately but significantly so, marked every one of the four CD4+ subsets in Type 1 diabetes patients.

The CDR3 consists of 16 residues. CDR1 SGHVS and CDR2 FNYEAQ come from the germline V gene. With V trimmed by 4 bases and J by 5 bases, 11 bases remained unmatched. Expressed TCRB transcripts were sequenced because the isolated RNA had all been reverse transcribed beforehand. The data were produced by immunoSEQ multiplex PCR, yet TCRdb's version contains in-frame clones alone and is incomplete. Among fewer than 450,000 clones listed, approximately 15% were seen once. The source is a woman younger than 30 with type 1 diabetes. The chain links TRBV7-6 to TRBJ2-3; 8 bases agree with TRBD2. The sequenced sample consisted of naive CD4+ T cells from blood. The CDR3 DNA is TGTGCCAGCAGCTCCACAGCGGGAGTGGCTGTAGATACGCAGTATTTT. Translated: CASSSTAGVAVDTQYF.